This T cell receptor (beta chain) is from a study of T cell responses to AZD1222 COVID-19 vaccine. Germline CDR1 SGDLS, CDR2 YYNGEE. The length of the CDR3 is 14 residues. V was cut by 3 bases and J by 2 bases, with 12 bases left in between. As concerns this clone: Its target is not known.

General study points: Spike as a whole was targeted by vaccine-associated CD4 TCRs, dominant at 160-218 and 743-854. Clonal diversity may have been underestimated, and the donors were mostly white British, with more females than males. Two AZD1222 administrations were followed by greater Spike-specific TCR breadth and depth. It was only after the peak T cell response that any repertoires were sampled.

Method: immunoSEQ multiplex PCR; TCRdb's copy keeps in-frame clones and lacks some. This table has 150,000 to 200,000 clones, approximately 90% appearing once. The clonotype comes from an adult who received the AZD1222 COVID-19 vaccine. The sample was peripheral blood, taken 28 days after the second AZD1222 dose. The gene calls are TRBV9 and TRBJ2-7; D is possibly TRBD1 (7 bases). The CDR3 DNA sequence: TGTGCCAGCAGCGCAGGGGGGCCTCCCTACGAGCAGTACTTC. This translates into CASSAGGPPYEQYF.